Listed below are T cell receptor beta chains from one sample, sequenced in a study of blood T cell repertoires in COVID-19. Sequenced by immunoSEQ multiplex PCR; TCRdb stores in-frame clones only, minus some. The data contain 110,000 to 150,000 clones, approximately 84% of them singletons. Input material: peripheral blood. Receptors originate from a woman aged 55-69 years with acute or convalescent COVID-19. The CDR3 runs from the conserved cysteine through the conserved F or W. A D gene is named only where the DNA matches it firmly. Not all rows give a size; the values are once, few, many and, for expanded clones, a class.

cdr3_length: 18
v_call: TRBV21-1
d_call: .
clone_size: .
j_call: TRBJ2-2
cdr3_aa: CASSNSLAGAGDTGELFF
cdr3_nt: TGTGCCAGCAGCAATTCTCTAGCGGGTGCCGGTGACACCGGGGAGCTGTTTTTT

cdr3_length: 13
v_call: TRBV3-1/TRBV3-2
d_call: TRBD2
clone_size: .
j_call: TRBJ2-7
cdr3_aa: CASSLGRLYEQYF
cdr3_nt: TGTGCCAGCAGCCTCGGGAGGCTGTACGAGCAGTACTTC

cdr3_length: 13
v_call: TRBV7-6
d_call: .
clone_size: .
j_call: TRBJ2-2
cdr3_aa: CASSVTPTGELFF
cdr3_nt: TGTGCCAGCAGCGTAACACCGACCGGGGAGCTGTTTTTT

cdr3_length: 15
v_call: TRBV28
d_call: .
clone_size: once
j_call: TRBJ1-5
cdr3_aa: CASLRTGTSNQPQHF
cdr3_nt: TGTGCCAGCCTACGGACGGGGACAAGCAATCAGCCCCAGCATTTT

cdr3_length: 11
v_call: TRBV10-1
d_call: .
clone_size: .
j_call: TRBJ1-1
cdr3_aa: CAGVPGGEAFF
cdr3_nt: TGCGCCGGGGTCCCAGGAGGTGAAGCTTTCTTT

cdr3_length: 16
v_call: TRBV7-9
d_call: TRBD2
clone_size: .
j_call: TRBJ2-1
cdr3_aa: CASSLGSGRSKNEQFF
cdr3_nt: TGTGCCAGCAGCTTGGGTAGCGGGAGATCGAAAAATGAGCAGTTCTTC

cdr3_length: 14
v_call: TRBV6-4
d_call: TRBD2
clone_size: once
j_call: TRBJ2-1
cdr3_aa: CASSVAGGRNEQFF
cdr3_nt: TGTGCCAGCAGTGTAGCGGGAGGACGCAACGAGCAGTTCTTC

cdr3_length: 16
v_call: TRBV5-4
d_call: .
clone_size: .
j_call: TRBJ1-2
cdr3_aa: CASSSRTEYANYGYTF
cdr3_nt: TGTGCCAGCAGCTCTCGGACAGAATATGCTAACTATGGCTACACCTTC

cdr3_length: 15
v_call: TRBV5-4
d_call: TRBD1
clone_size: once
j_call: TRBJ1-1
cdr3_aa: CASSLEGQPNTEAFF
cdr3_nt: TGTGCCAGCAGCTTGGAGGGACAGCCAAACACTGAAGCTTTCTTT

cdr3_length: 14
v_call: TRBV6-5
d_call: TRBD1
clone_size: few
j_call: TRBJ1-1
cdr3_aa: CASSDRQGVTEAFF
cdr3_nt: TGTGCCAGCAGCGACCGACAGGGGGTAACTGAAGCTTTCTTT

cdr3_length: 15
v_call: TRBV5-1
d_call: TRBD1
clone_size: .
j_call: TRBJ2-1
cdr3_aa: CASSSRQGNYNEQFF
cdr3_nt: TGCGCCAGCAGCTCCCGACAGGGAAACTACAATGAGCAGTTCTTC

cdr3_length: 15
v_call: TRBV3-1/TRBV3-2
d_call: .
clone_size: .
j_call: TRBJ2-5
cdr3_aa: CASSQDGADQETQYF
cdr3_nt: TGTGCCAGCAGCCAAGATGGGGCAGACCAAGAGACCCAGTACTTC

cdr3_length: 15
v_call: TRBV18
d_call: TRBD2
clone_size: .
j_call: TRBJ2-1
cdr3_aa: CASSPTGLTSGRKFF
cdr3_nt: TGTGCCAGCTCACCCACAGGCCTGACTAGCGGGAGAAAGTTCTTC

cdr3_length: 16
v_call: TRBV7-9
d_call: TRBD2
clone_size: .
j_call: TRBJ2-1
cdr3_aa: CASSSRLAGLYNEQFF
cdr3_nt: TGTGCCAGCAGCTCGAGATTAGCGGGCCTCTACAATGAGCAGTTCTTC

cdr3_length: 18
v_call: TRBV7-9
d_call: TRBD2
clone_size: .
j_call: TRBJ2-1
cdr3_aa: CASSVTSGRASSYNEQFF
cdr3_nt: TGTGCCAGCAGCGTAACTAGCGGGAGGGCCTCCTCCTACAATGAGCAGTTCTTC

cdr3_length: 19
v_call: TRBV5-1
d_call: TRBD2
clone_size: few
j_call: TRBJ2-6
cdr3_aa: CASSPWGRTSGTGANVLTF
cdr3_nt: TGCGCCAGCAGCCCGTGGGGAAGGACTAGCGGGACTGGGGCCAACGTCCTGACTTTC

cdr3_length: 13
v_call: TRBV12-5
d_call: .
clone_size: few
j_call: TRBJ2-2
cdr3_aa: CAGADGNTGELFF
cdr3_nt: TGTGCTGGAGCGGACGGGAACACCGGGGAGCTGTTTTTT

cdr3_length: 17
v_call: TRBV4-2
d_call: TRBD2
clone_size: .
j_call: TRBJ2-5
cdr3_aa: CASSQEEAGGPRETQYF
cdr3_nt: TGTGCCAGCAGCCAAGAGGAAGCGGGAGGGCCAAGGGAGACCCAGTACTTC

cdr3_length: 12
v_call: TRBV9
d_call: .
clone_size: .
j_call: TRBJ2-1
cdr3_aa: CASSVSVNEQFF
cdr3_nt: TGTGCCAGCAGCGTCTCGGTGAATGAGCAGTTCTTC

cdr3_length: 14
v_call: TRBV5-4
d_call: .
clone_size: .
j_call: TRBJ1-1
cdr3_aa: CASSPRYMNTEAFF
cdr3_nt: TGTGCCAGCAGCCCCAGATACATGAACACTGAAGCTTTCTTT

cdr3_length: 13
v_call: TRBV19
d_call: .
clone_size: .
j_call: TRBJ1-1
cdr3_aa: CASSVGGYTEAFF
cdr3_nt: TGTGCCAGTAGCGTCGGAGGGTACACTGAAGCTTTCTTT

cdr3_length: 14
v_call: TRBV27
d_call: .
clone_size: .
j_call: TRBJ1-6
cdr3_aa: CASRTPGIGSPLHF
cdr3_nt: TGTGCCAGCAGGACTCCAGGGATTGGCTCACCCCTCCACTTT

cdr3_length: 13
v_call: TRBV5-8
d_call: .
clone_size: .
j_call: TRBJ2-7
cdr3_aa: CASSLGGLKEQYF
cdr3_nt: TGTGCCAGCAGCTTAGGGGGTCTCAAGGAGCAGTACTTC

cdr3_length: 15
v_call: TRBV19
d_call: TRBD1
clone_size: once
j_call: TRBJ2-2
cdr3_aa: CASSRRTGVTGELFF
cdr3_nt: TGTGCCAGTAGTAGACGGACAGGGGTCACCGGGGAGCTGTTTTTT

cdr3_length: 16
v_call: TRBV19
d_call: TRBD1
clone_size: few
j_call: TRBJ2-1
cdr3_aa: CASSLTGTATRNEQFF
cdr3_nt: TGTGCCAGTAGTCTGACCGGGACAGCCACTCGCAATGAGCAGTTCTTC

cdr3_length: 14
v_call: TRBV5-1
d_call: TRBD1
clone_size: .
j_call: TRBJ2-2
cdr3_aa: CASSLQGKGGELFF
cdr3_nt: TGCGCCAGCAGCTTACAGGGGAAGGGCGGGGAGCTGTTTTTT

cdr3_length: 15
v_call: TRBV5-1
d_call: TRBD2
clone_size: .
j_call: TRBJ2-7
cdr3_aa: CASSLGLAGIYEQYF
cdr3_nt: TGCGCCAGCAGCTTGGGACTAGCGGGAATCTACGAGCAGTACTTC

cdr3_length: 11
v_call: TRBV2
d_call: .
clone_size: .
j_call: TRBJ1-1
cdr3_aa: CASTLNTEAFF
cdr3_nt: TGTGCCAGCACTTTGAACACTGAAGCTTTCTTT

cdr3_length: 16
v_call: TRBV15
d_call: .
clone_size: .
j_call: TRBJ2-5
cdr3_aa: CATSRVTGLGSETQYF
cdr3_nt: TGTGCCACCAGCAGAGTCACAGGGCTAGGATCGGAGACCCAGTACTTC

cdr3_length: 15
v_call: TRBV11-1
d_call: .
clone_size: .
j_call: TRBJ2-1
cdr3_aa: CASSLKRSSYNEQFF
cdr3_nt: TGTGCCAGCAGCTTAAAGAGAAGCTCCTACAATGAGCAGTTCTTC

cdr3_length: 14
v_call: TRBV19
d_call: .
clone_size: .
j_call: TRBJ2-3
cdr3_aa: CASSPLSSTDTQYF
cdr3_nt: TGTGCCAGTAGTCCCCTCTCGAGCACAGATACGCAGTATTTT

cdr3_length: 12
v_call: TRBV11-2
d_call: .
clone_size: .
j_call: TRBJ1-4
cdr3_aa: CASSPTVEKLFF
cdr3_nt: TGTGCCAGCAGTCCCACAGTCGAAAAACTGTTTTTT

cdr3_length: 14
v_call: TRBV4-2
d_call: .
clone_size: once
j_call: TRBJ2-1
cdr3_aa: CASSQDRAGDEQFF
cdr3_nt: TGTGCCAGCAGCCAAGATAGGGCGGGCGATGAGCAGTTCTTC

cdr3_length: 8
v_call: TRBV9
d_call: .
clone_size: .
j_call: TRBJ1-1
cdr3_aa: CASSPGFF
cdr3_nt: TGTGCCAGCAGCCCAGGTTTCTTT

cdr3_length: 15
v_call: TRBV19
d_call: TRBD1
clone_size: .
j_call: TRBJ1-1
cdr3_aa: CASRQNRGMNTEAFF
cdr3_nt: TGTGCCAGTAGGCAGAACAGGGGAATGAACACTGAAGCTTTCTTT

cdr3_length: 17
v_call: TRBV7-9
d_call: TRBD2
clone_size: .
j_call: TRBJ2-1
cdr3_aa: CASSSPTGTSGGNEQFF
cdr3_nt: TGTGCCAGCAGCTCCCCCACCGGGACTAGCGGGGGCAATGAGCAGTTCTTC

cdr3_length: 14
v_call: TRBV7-2
d_call: TRBD2
clone_size: .
j_call: TRBJ2-1
cdr3_aa: CASSLRLAGNEQFF
cdr3_nt: TGTGCCAGCAGCCTAAGACTAGCGGGCAATGAGCAGTTCTTC

cdr3_length: 10
v_call: TRBV6-5
d_call: .
clone_size: .
j_call: TRBJ2-7
cdr3_aa: CARQEDEQYF
cdr3_nt: TGTGCCCGACAGGAAGACGAGCAGTACTTC

cdr3_length: 12
v_call: TRBV24-1
d_call: .
clone_size: .
j_call: TRBJ2-5
cdr3_aa: CATAGASETQYF
cdr3_nt: TGTGCCACCGCTGGGGCGTCGGAGACCCAGTACTTC

cdr3_length: 16
v_call: TRBV24-1
d_call: TRBD1
clone_size: .
j_call: TRBJ2-1
cdr3_aa: CATSDRGQGAINEQFF
cdr3_nt: TGTGCCACCAGTGACCGAGGACAGGGTGCGATCAATGAGCAGTTCTTC

cdr3_length: 18
v_call: TRBV5-6
d_call: TRBD2
clone_size: .
j_call: TRBJ2-7
cdr3_aa: CASSLGTWGLAGSYEQYF
cdr3_nt: TGTGCCAGCAGCTTGGGTACATGGGGGCTAGCGGGGTCCTACGAGCAGTACTTC